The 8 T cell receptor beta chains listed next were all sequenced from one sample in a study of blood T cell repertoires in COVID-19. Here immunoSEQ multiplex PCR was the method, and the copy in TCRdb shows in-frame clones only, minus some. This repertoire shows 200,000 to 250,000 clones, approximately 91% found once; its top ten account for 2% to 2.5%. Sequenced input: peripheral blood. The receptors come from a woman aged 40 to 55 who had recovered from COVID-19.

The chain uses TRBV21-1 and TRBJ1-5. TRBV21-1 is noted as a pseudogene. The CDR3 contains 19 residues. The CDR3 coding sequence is TGTGCCAGCAGCAAAGTATGGAGAGGGACTGGCTATAGCAATCAGCCCCAGCATTTT. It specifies CASSKVWRGTGYSNQPQHF.

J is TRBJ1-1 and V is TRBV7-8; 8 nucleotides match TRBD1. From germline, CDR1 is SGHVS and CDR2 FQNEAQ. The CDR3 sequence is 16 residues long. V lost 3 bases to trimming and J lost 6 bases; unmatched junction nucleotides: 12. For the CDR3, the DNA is TGTGCCAGCAGCTTTTCGAGGACAGGGTTCTCAGCTGAAGCTTTCTTT. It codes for CASSFSRTGFSAEAFF.

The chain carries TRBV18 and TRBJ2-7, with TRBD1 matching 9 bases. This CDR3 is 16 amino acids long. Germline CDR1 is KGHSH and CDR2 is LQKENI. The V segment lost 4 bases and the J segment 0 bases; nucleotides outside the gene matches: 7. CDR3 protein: CASSHPDRGPSYEQYF. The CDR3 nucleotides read TGTGCCAGCTCACACCCGGACAGGGGTCCCTCCTACGAGCAGTACTTC. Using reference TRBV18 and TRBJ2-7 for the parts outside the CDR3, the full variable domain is NAGVMQNPRHLVRRRGQEARLRCSPMKGHSHVYWYRQLPEEGLKFMVYLQKENIIDESGMPKERFSAEFPKEGPSILRIQQVVRGDSAAYFCASSHPDRGPSYEQYFGPGTRLTVT.

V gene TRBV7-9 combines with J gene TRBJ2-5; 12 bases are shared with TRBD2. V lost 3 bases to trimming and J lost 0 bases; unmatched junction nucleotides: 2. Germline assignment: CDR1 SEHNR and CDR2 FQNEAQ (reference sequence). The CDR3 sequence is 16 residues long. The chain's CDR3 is CASSFLAGGHQETQYF. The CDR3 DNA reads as TGTGCCAGCAGCTTTCTAGCGGGGGGGCACCAAGAGACCCAGTACTTC.

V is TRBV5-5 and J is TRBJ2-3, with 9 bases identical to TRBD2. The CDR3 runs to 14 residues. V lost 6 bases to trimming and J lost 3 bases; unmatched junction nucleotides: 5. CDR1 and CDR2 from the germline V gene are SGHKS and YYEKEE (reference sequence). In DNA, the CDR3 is TGTGCCAGCACCGGACTAGCGAGGACAGATACGCAGTATTTT. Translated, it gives CASTGLARTDTQYF.

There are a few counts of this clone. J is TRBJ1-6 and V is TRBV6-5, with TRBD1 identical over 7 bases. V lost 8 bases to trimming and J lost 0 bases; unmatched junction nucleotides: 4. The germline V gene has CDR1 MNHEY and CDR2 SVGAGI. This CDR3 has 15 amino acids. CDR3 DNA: TGTGCCAGCCAGACAGGGAGCTCCTATAATTCACCCCTCCACTTT. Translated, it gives CASQTGSSYNSPLHF.

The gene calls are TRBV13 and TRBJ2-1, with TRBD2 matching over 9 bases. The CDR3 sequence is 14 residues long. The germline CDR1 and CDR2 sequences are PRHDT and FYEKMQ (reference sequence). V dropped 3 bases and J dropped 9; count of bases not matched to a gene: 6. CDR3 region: CASSFSGSKREQFF. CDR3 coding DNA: TGTGCCAGCAGCTTTAGCGGGAGTAAGCGTGAGCAGTTCTTC.

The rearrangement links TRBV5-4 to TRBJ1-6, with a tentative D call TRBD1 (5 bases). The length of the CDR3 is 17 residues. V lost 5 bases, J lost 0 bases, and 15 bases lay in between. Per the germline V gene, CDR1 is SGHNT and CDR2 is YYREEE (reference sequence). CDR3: CASSKDSLSSYNSPLHF. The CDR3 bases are TGTGCCAGCAGTAAAGACAGCCTCAGCTCCTATAATTCACCCCTCCACTTT.